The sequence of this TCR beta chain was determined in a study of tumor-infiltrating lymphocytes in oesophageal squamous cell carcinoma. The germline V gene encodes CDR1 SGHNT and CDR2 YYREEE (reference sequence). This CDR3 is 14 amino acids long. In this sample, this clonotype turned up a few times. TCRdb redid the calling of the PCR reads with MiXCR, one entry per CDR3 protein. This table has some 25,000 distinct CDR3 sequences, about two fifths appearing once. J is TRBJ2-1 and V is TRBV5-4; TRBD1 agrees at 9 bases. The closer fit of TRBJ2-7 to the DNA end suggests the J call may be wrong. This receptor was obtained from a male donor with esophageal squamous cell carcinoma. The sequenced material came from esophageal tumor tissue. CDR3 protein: CASSPGQGSYEQYF. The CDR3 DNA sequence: TGTGCCAGCAGCCCGGGACAGGGATCCTACGAGCAGTACTTC.